This T cell receptor beta chain was recorded in a study of T cell changes during pregnancy in multiple sclerosis. The CDR3 runs 13 residues. Trimming removed 0 bases from V and 12 bases from J, with 12 bases in between. CDR1 is SNHLY and CDR2 is FYNNEI in the germline V gene. The assay was immunoSEQ multiplex PCR, and TCRdb's table has in-frame clones only and misses some. Of some 30,000 clones listed, about nine tenths are singletons. This receptor was obtained from a female donor with multiple sclerosis, enrolled in a pregnancy study. This chain joins TRBV2 and TRBJ2-1; a weak D match, TRBD2 (5 bases). The source was CD8+ T cells from peripheral blood mononuclear cells, collected in the third trimester of pregnancy. The CDR3 DNA sequence: TGTGCCAGCAGTGAAGCGGTGGAAGGGAGGCAGTTCTTC. It is translated as CASSEAVEGRQFF.